This TCR beta chain was identified in a study of T-cell reconstitution after alpha-beta-depleted transplantation in children. Trimming at V came to 7 bases and at J to 3 bases, leaving 4 bases not matched to a gene. Germline V gene sequence: CDR1 ENHRY, CDR2 SYGVKD. CDR3 length: 13 residues. TCRbeta library construction was performed incorporating unique molecular identifiers. TCRdb processed the PCR reads anew with MiXCR; each CDR3 protein has one entry. The repertoire holds about 610,000 distinct CDR3 sequences, roughly a tenth seen once, with less than 4.5% in the top ten. This clonotype came up many times.

The sample was PBMCs from the stem cell graft donor, taken from the stem cell graft. The sequence came from a human donor who donated a stem cell graft to a child with acute myeloid leukemia. The chain carries TRBV10-3 and TRBJ2-7; TRBD1 aligns across 9 bases. CDR3 region: CAIMGTGIYEQYF. In DNA, the CDR3 is TGTGCCATCATGGGGACAGGGATCTACGAGCAGTACTTC.